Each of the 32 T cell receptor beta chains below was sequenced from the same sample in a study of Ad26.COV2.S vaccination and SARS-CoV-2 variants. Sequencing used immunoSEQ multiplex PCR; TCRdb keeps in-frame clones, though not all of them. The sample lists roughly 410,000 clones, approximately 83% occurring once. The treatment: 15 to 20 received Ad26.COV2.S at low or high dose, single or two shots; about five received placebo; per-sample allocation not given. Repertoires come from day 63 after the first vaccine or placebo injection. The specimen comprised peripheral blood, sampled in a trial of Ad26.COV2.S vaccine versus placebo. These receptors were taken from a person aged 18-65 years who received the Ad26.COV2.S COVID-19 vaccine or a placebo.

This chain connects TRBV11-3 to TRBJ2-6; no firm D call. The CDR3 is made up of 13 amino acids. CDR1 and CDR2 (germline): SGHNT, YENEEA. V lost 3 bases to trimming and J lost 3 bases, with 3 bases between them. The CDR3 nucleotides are TGTGCCAGCAGCTTTATTGGGGCCAACGTCCTGACTTTC. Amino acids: CASSFIGANVLTF. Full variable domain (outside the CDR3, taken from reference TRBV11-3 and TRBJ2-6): EAGVVQSPRYKIIEKKQPVAFWCNPISGHNTLYWYLQNLGQGPELLIRYENEEAVDDSQLPKDRFSAERLKGVDSTLKIQPAELGDSAVYLCASSFIGANVLTFGAGSRLTVL.

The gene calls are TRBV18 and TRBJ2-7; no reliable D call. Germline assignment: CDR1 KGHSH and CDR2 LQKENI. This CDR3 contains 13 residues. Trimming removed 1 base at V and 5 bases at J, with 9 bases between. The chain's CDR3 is CASSPLISNEQYF. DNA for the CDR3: TGTGCCAGCTCACCACTCATAAGCAACGAGCAGTACTTC.

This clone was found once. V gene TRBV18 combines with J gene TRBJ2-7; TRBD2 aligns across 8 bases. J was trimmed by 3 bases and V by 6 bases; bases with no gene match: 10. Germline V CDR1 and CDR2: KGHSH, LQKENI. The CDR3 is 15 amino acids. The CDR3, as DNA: TGTGCCAGCTCCTCTAGAACTAGCGGACTCTACGAGCAGTACTTC. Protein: CASSSRTSGLYEQYF.

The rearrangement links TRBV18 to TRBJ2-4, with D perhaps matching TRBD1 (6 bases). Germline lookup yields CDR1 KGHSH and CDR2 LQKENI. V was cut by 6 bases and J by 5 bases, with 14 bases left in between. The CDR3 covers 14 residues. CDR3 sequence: CASSQLRQENIQYF. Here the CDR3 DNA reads TGTGCCAGCTCTCAGCTCCGACAGGAAAACATTCAGTACTTC.

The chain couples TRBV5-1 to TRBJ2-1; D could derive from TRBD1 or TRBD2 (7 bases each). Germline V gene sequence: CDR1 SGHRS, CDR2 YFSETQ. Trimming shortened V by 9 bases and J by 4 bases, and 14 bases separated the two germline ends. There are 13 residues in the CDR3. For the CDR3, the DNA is TGCGCCACCTCAGGGGGACTATACAATGAGCAGTTCTTC. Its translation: CATSGGLYNEQFF.

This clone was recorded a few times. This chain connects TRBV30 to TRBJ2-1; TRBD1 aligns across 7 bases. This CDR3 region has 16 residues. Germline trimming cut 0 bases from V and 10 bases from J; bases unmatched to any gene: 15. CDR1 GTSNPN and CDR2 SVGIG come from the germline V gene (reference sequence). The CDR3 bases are TGTGCCTGGAGTGTACCCGGGACAGTAGTTTCTCGGGAGCAGTTCTTC. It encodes CAWSVPGTVVSREQFF.

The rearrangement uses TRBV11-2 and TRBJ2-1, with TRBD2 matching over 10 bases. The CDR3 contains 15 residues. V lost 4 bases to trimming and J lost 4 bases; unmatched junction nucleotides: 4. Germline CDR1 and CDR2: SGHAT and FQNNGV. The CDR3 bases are TGTGCCAGCAGCTCCGGACTAGCGGTTTACAATGAGCAGTTCTTC. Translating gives CASSSGLAVYNEQFF.

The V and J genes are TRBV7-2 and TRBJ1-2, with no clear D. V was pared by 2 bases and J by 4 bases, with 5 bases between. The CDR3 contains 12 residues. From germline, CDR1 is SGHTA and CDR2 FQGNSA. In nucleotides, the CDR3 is TGTGCCAGCAGCTTAACCAGCTATGGCTACACCTTC. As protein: CASSLTSYGYTF.

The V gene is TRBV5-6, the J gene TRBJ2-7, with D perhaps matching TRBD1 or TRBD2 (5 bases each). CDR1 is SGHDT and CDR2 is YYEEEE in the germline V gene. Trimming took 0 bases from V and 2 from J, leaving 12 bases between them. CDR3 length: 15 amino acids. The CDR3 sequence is CASSLVGTGPYEQYF. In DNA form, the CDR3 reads TGTGCCAGCAGCTTGGTTGGGACGGGGCCCTACGAGCAGTACTTC. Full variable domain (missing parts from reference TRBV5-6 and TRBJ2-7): DAGVTQSPTHLIKTRGQQVTLRCSPKSGHDTVSWYQQALGQGPQFIFQYYEEEERQRGNFPDRFSGHQFPNYSSELNVNALLLGDSALYLCASSLVGTGPYEQYFGPGTRLTVT.

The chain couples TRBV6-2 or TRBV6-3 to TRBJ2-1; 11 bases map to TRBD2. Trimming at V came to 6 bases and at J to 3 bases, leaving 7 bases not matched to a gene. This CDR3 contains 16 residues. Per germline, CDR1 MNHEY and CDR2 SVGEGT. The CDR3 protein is CASSPSTSGVYNEQFF. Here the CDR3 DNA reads TGTGCCAGCAGCCCTTCGACTAGCGGGGTCTACAATGAGCAGTTCTTC.

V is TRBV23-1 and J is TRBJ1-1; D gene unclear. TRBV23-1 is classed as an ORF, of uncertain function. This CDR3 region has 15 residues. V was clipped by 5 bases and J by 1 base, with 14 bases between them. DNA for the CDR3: TGCGCCAGCAGTATCACAAGGCAGAGGAACACTGAAGCTTTCTTT. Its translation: CASSITRQRNTEAFF.

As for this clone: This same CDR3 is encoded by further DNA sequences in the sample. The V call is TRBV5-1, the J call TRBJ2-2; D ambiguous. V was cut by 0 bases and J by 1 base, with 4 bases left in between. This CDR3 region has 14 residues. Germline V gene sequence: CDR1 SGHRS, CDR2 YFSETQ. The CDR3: CASSLGGNTGELFF. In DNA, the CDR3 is TGCGCCAGCAGCTTGGGAGGGAACACCGGGGAGCTGTTTTTT.

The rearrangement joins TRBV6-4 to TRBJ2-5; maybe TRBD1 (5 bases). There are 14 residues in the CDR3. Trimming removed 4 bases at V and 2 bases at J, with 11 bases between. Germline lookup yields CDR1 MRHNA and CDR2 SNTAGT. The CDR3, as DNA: TGTGCCAGCAGTGTACGGACATATCAAGAGACCCAGTACTTC. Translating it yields CASSVRTYQETQYF.

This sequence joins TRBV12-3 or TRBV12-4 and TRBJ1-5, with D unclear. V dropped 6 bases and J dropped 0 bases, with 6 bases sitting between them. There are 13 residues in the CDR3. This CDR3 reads CASRADSNQPQHF. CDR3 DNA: TGTGCCAGCAGGGCGGATAGCAATCAGCCCCAGCATTTT.

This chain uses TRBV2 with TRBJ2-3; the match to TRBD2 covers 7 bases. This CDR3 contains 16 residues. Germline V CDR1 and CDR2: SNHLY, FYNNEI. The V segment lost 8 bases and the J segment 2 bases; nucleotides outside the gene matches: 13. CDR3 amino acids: CASGRGEGGLTDTQYF. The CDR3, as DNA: TGTGCCAGCGGCCGTGGGGAGGGAGGGCTCACAGATACGCAGTATTTT.

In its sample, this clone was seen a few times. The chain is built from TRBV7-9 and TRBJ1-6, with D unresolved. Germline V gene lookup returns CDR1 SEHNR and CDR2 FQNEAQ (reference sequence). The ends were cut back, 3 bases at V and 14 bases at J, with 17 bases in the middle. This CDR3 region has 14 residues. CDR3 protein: CASSFPSQLGTLHF. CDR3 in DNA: TGTGCCAGCAGCTTCCCCTCTCAGCTCGGCACCCTCCACTTT.

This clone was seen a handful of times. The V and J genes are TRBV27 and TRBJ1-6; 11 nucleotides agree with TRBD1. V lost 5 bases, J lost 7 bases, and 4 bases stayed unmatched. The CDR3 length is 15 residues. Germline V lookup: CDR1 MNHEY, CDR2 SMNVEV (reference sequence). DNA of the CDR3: TGTGCCAGCAGTACGAGGGACAGGGGGAATTCACCCCTCCACTTT. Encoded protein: CASSTRDRGNSPLHF.

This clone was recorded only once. CDR3 region: CASSPRSGTGIESPLHF. In nucleotides, the CDR3 is TGTGCCAGCAGCCCTCGATCCGGGACAGGGATAGAATCACCCCTCCACTTT. This sequence joins TRBV9 and TRBJ1-6, with TRBD1 identical over 9 bases. J gave up 10 bases and V 4 bases, and 15 bases lay outside the gene matches. CDR3 size: 17 residues. CDR1 SGDLS and CDR2 YYNGEE come from the germline V gene.

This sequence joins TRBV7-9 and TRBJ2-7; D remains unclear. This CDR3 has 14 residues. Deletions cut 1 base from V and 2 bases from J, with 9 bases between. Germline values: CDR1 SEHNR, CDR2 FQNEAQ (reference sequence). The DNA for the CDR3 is TGTGCCAGCAGCTTAGACACTTTCCCCTACGAGCAGTACTTC. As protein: CASSLDTFPYEQYF. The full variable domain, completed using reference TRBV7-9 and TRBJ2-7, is DTGVSQNPRHKITKRGQNVTFRCDPISEHNRLYWYRQTLGQGPEFLTYFQNEAQLEKSRLLSDRFSAERPKGSFSTLEIQRTEQGDSAMYLCASSLDTFPYEQYFGPGTRLTVT.

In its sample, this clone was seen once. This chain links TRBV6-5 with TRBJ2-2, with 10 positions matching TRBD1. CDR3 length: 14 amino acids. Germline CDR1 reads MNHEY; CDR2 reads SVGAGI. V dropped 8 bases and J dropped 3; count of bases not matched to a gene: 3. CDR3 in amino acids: CASSDRGHTGELFF. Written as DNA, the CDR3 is TGTGCCAGCTCCGACAGGGGGCACACCGGGGAGCTGTTTTTT.

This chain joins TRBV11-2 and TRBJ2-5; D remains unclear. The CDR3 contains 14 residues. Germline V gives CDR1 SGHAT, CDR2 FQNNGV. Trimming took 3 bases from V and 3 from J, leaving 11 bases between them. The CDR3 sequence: CASSLHWDEETQYF. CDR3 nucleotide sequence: TGTGCCAGCAGCTTGCACTGGGATGAAGAGACCCAGTACTTC.

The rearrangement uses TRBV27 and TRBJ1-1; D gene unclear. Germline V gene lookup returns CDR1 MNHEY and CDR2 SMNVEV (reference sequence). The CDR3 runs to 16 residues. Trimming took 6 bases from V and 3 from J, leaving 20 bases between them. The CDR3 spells CASRVMPWLGDTEAFF. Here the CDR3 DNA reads TGTGCCAGCAGGGTTATGCCGTGGTTAGGCGACACTGAAGCTTTCTTT.

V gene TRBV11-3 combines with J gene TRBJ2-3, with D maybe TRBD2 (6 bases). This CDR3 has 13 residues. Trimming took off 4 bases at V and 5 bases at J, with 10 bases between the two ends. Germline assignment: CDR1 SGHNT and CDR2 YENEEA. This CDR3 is CASSSAGRDTQYF. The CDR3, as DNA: TGTGCCAGCAGCTCGGCGGGGAGAGATACGCAGTATTTT.

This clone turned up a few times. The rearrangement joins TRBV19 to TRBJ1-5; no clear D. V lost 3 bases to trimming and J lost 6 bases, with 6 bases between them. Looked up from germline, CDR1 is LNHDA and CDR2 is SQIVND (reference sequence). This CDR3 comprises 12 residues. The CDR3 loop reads CASSMGVQPQHF. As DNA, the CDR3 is TGTGCCAGTAGTATGGGAGTTCAGCCCCAGCATTTT.

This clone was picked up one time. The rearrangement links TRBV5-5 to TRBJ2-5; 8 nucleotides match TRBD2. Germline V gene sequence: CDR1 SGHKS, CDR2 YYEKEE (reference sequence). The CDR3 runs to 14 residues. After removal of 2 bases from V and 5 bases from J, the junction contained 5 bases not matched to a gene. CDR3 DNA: TGTGCCAGCAGCTTCAGCGGGAGCGGGGAGACCCAGTACTTC. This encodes CASSFSGSGETQYF.

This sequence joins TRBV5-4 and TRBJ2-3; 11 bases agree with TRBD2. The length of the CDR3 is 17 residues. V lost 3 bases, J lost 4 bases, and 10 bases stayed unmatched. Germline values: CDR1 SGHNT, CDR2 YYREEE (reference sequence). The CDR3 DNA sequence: TGTGCCAGCAGCTCAGCCTCTAGCGGGGGGACCCCAGATACGCAGTATTTT. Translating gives CASSSASSGGTPDTQYF.

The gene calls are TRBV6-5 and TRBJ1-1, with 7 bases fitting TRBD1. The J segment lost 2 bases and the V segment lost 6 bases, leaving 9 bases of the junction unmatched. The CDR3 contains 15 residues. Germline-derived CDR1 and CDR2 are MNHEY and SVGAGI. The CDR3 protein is CASRRRGQVNTEAFF. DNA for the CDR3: TGTGCCAGCAGACGGAGGGGGCAGGTTAACACTGAAGCTTTCTTT.

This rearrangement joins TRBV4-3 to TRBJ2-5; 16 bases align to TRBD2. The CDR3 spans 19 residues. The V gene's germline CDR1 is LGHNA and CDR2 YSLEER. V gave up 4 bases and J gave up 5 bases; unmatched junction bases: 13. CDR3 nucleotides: TGCGCCAGCAGCCTTGAACCGGGACTAGCGGGGGGGCCTATGGAGACCCAGTACTTC. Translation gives CASSLEPGLAGGPMETQYF.

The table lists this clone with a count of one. The CDR3 spells CASSGTGKGNTDTQYF. Here the CDR3 DNA reads TGTGCCAGTAGTGGGACAGGGAAGGGGAACACAGATACGCAGTATTTT. The chain couples TRBV19 to TRBJ2-3, with 9 bases lining up with TRBD1. The CDR3 spans 16 residues. Germline trimming cut 5 bases from V and 2 bases from J; bases unmatched to any gene: 8. The germline V gene has CDR1 LNHDA and CDR2 SQIVND (reference sequence).

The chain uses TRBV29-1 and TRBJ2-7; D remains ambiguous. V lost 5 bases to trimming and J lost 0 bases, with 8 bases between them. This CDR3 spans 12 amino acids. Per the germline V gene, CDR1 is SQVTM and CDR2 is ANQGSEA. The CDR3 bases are TGCAGCGTTCATGATTACTCCTACGAGCAGTACTTC. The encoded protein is CSVHDYSYEQYF.

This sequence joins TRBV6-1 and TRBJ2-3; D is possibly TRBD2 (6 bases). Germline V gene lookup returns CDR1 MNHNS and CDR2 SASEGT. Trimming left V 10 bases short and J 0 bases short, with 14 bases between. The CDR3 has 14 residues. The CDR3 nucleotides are TGTGCCATCGGAGGGGTCGCAAGCACAGATACGCAGTATTTT. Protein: CAIGGVASTDTQYF.

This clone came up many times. The CDR3: CASSLEQHRGHEQYF. CDR3 nucleotide sequence: TGTGCCAGCAGCTTAGAGCAACACAGGGGACACGAGCAGTACTTC. This sequence joins TRBV11-3 and TRBJ2-7, with TRBD1 identical over 7 bases. Germline CDR1 and CDR2: SGHNT and YENEEA. V gave up 0 bases and J gave up 5 bases; unmatched junction bases: 7. This CDR3 spans 15 amino acids.